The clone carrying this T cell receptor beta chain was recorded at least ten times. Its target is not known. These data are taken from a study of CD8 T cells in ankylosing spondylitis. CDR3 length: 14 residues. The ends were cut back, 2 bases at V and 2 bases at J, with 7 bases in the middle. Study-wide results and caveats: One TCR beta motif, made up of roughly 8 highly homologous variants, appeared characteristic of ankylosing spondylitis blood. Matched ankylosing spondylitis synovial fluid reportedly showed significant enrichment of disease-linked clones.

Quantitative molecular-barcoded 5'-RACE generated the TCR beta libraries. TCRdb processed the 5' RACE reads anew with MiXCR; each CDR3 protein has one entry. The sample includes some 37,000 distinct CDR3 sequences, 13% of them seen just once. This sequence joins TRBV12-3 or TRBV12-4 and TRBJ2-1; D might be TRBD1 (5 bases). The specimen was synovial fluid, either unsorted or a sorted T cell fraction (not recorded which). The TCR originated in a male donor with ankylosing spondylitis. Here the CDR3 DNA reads TGTGCCAGCAGTTTAACAGGAACCTACAATGAGCAGTTCTTC. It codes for CASSLTGTYNEQFF.